This is a list of T cell receptor beta chains from one sample in a study of neoadjuvant nivolumab and ipilimumab in lung cancer. Here immunoSEQ multiplex PCR was the method, and the copy in TCRdb shows in-frame clones only, minus some. The data show around 21,000 clones, with under 90% seen just once and 23% held by the top ten. The sequenced sample was peripheral blood, obtained before neoadjuvant nivolumab, alone or with ipilimumab. These receptors were taken from an adult with non-small cell lung cancer. Each CDR3 is given with its conserved first and last residue. Fields, in order: J gene, V gene, CDR3 protein.

TRBJ2-5 TRBV13 CATTGGRRQETQYF
TRBJ2-7 TRBV7-9 CASSSRQGAVVYEQYF
TRBJ2-3 TRBV9 CASSVLGAGGPTDTQYF
TRBJ1-1 TRBV28 CASSATTGLDTEAFF
TRBJ2-2 TRBV6-5 CASSYWGDSTGELFF
TRBJ2-7 TRBV5-1 CASSFTVSYEQYF
TRBJ2-1 TRBV7-3 CASSASGLAGNEQFF
TRBJ2-7 TRBV7-8 CASSSRGGPLEQYF
TRBJ2-7 TRBV7-7 CASSLGRGQSYEQYF
TRBJ2-6 TRBV19 CASSRTGKSGANVLTF
TRBJ1-5 TRBV7-8 CASSLRDQPQHF
TRBJ2-1 TRBV29-1 CSAGGSPNEQFF
TRBJ2-7 TRBV11-3 CASSSRSLSFYEQYF
TRBJ1-1 TRBV11-3 CASSLVGRNTEAFF
TRBJ2-5 TRBV5-1 CASRPTGGPPQETQYF
TRBJ2-3 TRBV7-9 CASSRSSGSGIGETQYF
TRBJ1-1 TRBV2 CASREGTSGGAFF
TRBJ2-2 TRBV11-2 CASSFGAAGSGELFF
TRBJ1-5 TRBV19 CASRQSGQVSNQPQHF
TRBJ1-4 TRBV2 CASRGTGDSNEKLFF
TRBJ2-7 TRBV7-9 CASSLAQHGTSTYEQYF
TRBJ1-2 TRBV30 CAWSPSNEVPGYTF